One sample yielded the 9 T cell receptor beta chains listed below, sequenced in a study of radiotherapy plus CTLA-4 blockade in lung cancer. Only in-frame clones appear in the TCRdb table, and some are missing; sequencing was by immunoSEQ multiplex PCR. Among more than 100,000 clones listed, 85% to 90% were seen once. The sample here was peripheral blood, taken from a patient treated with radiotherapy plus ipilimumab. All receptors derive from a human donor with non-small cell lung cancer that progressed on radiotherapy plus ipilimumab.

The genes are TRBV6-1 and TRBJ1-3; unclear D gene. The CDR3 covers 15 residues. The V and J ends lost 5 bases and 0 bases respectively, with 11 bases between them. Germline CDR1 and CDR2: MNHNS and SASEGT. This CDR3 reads CASSNLPSSGNTIYF. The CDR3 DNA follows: TGTGCCAGCAGTAACTTGCCCTCCTCTGGAAACACCATATATTTT.

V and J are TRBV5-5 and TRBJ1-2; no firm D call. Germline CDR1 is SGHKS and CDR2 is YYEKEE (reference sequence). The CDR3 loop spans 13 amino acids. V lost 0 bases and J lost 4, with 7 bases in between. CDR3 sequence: CASSLAETYGYTF. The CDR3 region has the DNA TGTGCCAGCAGCTTGGCGGAAACCTATGGCTACACCTTC. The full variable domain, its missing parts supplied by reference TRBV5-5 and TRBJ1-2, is DAGVTQSPTHLIKTRGQQVTLRCSPISGHKSVSWYQQVLGQGPQFIFQYYEKEERGRGNFPDRFSARQFPNYSSELNVNALLLGDSALYLCASSLAETYGYTFGSGTRLTVV.

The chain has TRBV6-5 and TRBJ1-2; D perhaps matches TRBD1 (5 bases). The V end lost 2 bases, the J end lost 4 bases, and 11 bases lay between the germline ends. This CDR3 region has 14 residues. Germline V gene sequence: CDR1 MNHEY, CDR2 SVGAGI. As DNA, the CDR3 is TGTGCCAGCAGTTACAGTGACGGGACCTATGGCTACACCTTC. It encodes CASSYSDGTYGYTF.

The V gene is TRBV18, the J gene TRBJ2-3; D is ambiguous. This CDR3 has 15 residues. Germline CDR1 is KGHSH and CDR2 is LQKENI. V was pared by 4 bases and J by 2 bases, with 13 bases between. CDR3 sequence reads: CASSLVITNTDTQYF. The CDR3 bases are TGTGCCAGCTCACTTGTAATAACTAACACAGATACGCAGTATTTT.

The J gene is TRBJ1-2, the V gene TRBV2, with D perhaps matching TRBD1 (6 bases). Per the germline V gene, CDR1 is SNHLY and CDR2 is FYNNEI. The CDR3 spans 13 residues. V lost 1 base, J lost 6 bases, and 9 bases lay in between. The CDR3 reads CASSEDRVHGYTF. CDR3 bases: TGTGCCAGCAGTGAAGACAGGGTCCATGGCTACACCTTC.

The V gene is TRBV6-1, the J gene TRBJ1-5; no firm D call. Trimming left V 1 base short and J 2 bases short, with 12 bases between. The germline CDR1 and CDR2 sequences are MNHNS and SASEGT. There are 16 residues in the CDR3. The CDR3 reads CASSEVGGYGNQPQHF. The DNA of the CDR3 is TGTGCCAGCAGTGAAGTAGGAGGCTACGGCAATCAGCCCCAGCATTTT.

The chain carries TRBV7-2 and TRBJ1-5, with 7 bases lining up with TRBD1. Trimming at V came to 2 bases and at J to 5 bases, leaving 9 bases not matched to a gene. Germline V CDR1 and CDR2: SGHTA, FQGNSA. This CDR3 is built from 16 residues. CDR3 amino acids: CASSLSDRAWDQPQHF. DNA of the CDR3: TGTGCCAGCAGCTTAAGTGACAGGGCGTGGGATCAGCCCCAGCATTTT.

The CDR3 protein is CAWSKGVGIYGYTF. The CDR3 DNA is TGTGCCTGGAGTAAAGGTGTAGGAATTTATGGCTACACCTTC. The V gene is TRBV30, the J gene TRBJ1-2, with D unresolved. The CDR3 is 14 residues long. Trimming took off 2 bases at V and 5 bases at J, with 15 bases between the two ends. Germline V CDR1 and CDR2: GTSNPN, SVGIG (reference sequence).

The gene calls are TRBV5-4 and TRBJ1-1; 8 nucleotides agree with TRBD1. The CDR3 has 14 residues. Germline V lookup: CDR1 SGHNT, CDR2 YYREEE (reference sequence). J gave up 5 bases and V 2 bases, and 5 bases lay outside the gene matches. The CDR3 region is CASSFWTGSTEAFF. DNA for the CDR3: TGTGCCAGCAGCTTTTGGACAGGGAGTACTGAAGCTTTCTTT. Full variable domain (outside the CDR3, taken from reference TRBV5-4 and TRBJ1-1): ETGVTQSPTHLIKTRGQQVTLRCSSQSGHNTVSWYQQALGQGPQFIFQYYREEENGRGNFPPRFSGLQFPNYSSELNVNALELDDSALYLCASSFWTGSTEAFFGQGTRLTVV.